This entry is about one TCR beta chain. Its antigen is still unknown. Sequenced by immunoSEQ multiplex PCR; TCRdb stores in-frame clones only, minus some. The data hold 50,000 to 60,000 clones, with 86% observed a single time. The germline CDR1 and CDR2 sequences are MNHEY and SVGAGI. The J segment lost 5 bases and the V segment lost 6 bases, leaving 4 bases of the junction unmatched. This CDR3 region has 13 residues. The data are from a study of OX40 agonist ivuxolimab in advanced cancers. Study results and caveats: At 0.1 to 3.0 mg/kg and by week 6, clonal expansion occurred in CD4+ and CD8+ blood T cells.

The TCR originated in an adult with an advanced solid tumor such as melanoma, head and neck, liver or kidney cancer. The sample was CD4+ or CD8+ T cells sorted from blood, taken in a trial of the OX40 agonist ivuxolimab. The chain links TRBV6-5 to TRBJ1-5; 7 bases fit TRBD1. CDR3 in amino acids: CASRRRGDQPQHF. In nucleotides, the CDR3 is TGTGCCAGCAGGCGCAGGGGGGATCAGCCCCAGCATTTT.